Presented here are 18 T cell receptor beta chains from one specimen sequenced in a study of response to subunit inactivated influenza vaccine (dated by TCRdb to the late 2010s). Library prep was done by RT-PCR. The data were produced on an Illumina HiSeq 2500. TCRdb passed the public sequencing reads through fastp at Q25 and MiXCR, retaining productive beta sequences. Every entry covers one CDR3 protein and lists the most common genes and DNA from its rows. In all, the sample holds 860,000 or so distinct CDR3 sequences, and about 20% of those were seen once. The ten largest clonotypes hold about a tenth of the sample. The sequencing here drew on PBMCs from blood, taken 5 to 6 days after vaccination. These receptors were collected from a man aged 50 or older who received an inactivated influenza vaccine. Donor details come from another sample of the same person, matched by shared clones.

This clonotype was picked up a small number of times. The V and J genes are TRBV12-3 or TRBV12-4 and TRBJ2-1, with 7 bases that match TRBD2. V lost 5 bases to trimming and J lost 2 bases; unmatched junction nucleotides: 6. The CDR3 covers 15 residues. CDR3 sequence (DNA): TGTGCCAGCAGTACTCTAGCGGCTACCTACAATGAGCAGTTCTTC. Translated: CASSTLAATYNEQFF.

This clonotype was counted between two and nine times. The J gene is TRBJ2-5, the V gene TRBV20-1; tentatively, D is TRBD2 (5 bases). V shed 4 bases and J shed 1 base, with 10 bases lying between them. Per germline, CDR1 DFQATT and CDR2 SNEGSKA (reference sequence). The CDR3 is 13 residues long. The CDR3 nucleotides are TGCAGTGCTAACACGGGGAGCCAAGAGACCCAGTACTTC. Encoded protein: CSANTGSQETQYF.

The chain is built from TRBV7-9 and TRBJ2-5; 10 bases align to TRBD1. V shed 3 bases and J 4 bases; nucleotides not matched to a gene: 5. CDR1 is SEHNR, CDR2 FQNEAQ, per germline (reference sequence). CDR3 length: 15 amino acids. CDR3 DNA sequence: TGTGCCAGCAGCTTGGAAGGGACAGGGGCAGAGACCCAGTACTTC. Amino acid sequence: CASSLEGTGAETQYF.

The rearrangement links TRBV7-2 to TRBJ2-1; 13 bases align to TRBD2. CDR3 length equals 16 residues. Germline V gene lookup returns CDR1 SGHTA and CDR2 FQGNSA. V dropped 5 bases and J dropped 7; count of bases not matched to a gene: 8. The CDR3 sequence is CASSRTSGGALNEQFF. The CDR3 DNA reads TGTGCCAGCAGCCGAACTAGCGGGGGGGCCTTGAATGAGCAGTTCTTC.

This clonotype has ten or more counts. This chain links TRBV20-1 with TRBJ2-1, with D hard to call. The germline gives CDR1 DFQATT, CDR2 SNEGSKA (reference sequence). The V and J ends lost 0 bases and 6 bases respectively, with 15 bases between them. CDR3 length equals 15 residues. The CDR3 nucleotides read TGCAGTGCTAGAGATTTAATGACGACACGCAATGAGCAGTTCTTC. It translates to CSARDLMTTRNEQFF.

The DNA of the CDR3 is TGTGCCAGCAGTTTTTCTGGTCCTGGAGGAGATACGCAGTATTTT. This sequence encodes CASSFSGPGGDTQYF. This chain connects TRBV27 to TRBJ2-3, with D perhaps matching TRBD2 (5 bases). V was pared by 3 bases and J by 5 bases, with 15 bases between. This CDR3 spans 15 amino acids. In germline, CDR1 is MNHEY, CDR2 SMNVEV (reference sequence).

CDR3 in amino acids: CASSLDWGENTGELFF. DNA for the CDR3: TGTGCCAGCAGCTTAGATTGGGGCGAGAACACCGGGGAGCTGTTTTTT. The chain couples TRBV7-6 to TRBJ2-2, with TRBD1 as a possible D gene (5 bases). The V gene lost 1 base and the J gene lost 1 base, with 10 bases spanning the gap. From germline, CDR1 is SGHVS and CDR2 FNYEAQ. The CDR3 is 16 amino acids. Drawing the rest from reference TRBV7-6 and TRBJ2-2, the complete variable domain is GAGVSQSPRYKVTKRGQDVALRCDPISGHVSLYWYRQALGQGPEFLTYFNYEAQQDKSGLPNDRFSAERPEGSISTLTIQRTEQRDSAMYRCASSLDWGENTGELFFGEGSRLTVL.

The table lists this clonotype with a few counts. This chain connects TRBV10-3 to TRBJ2-3; D might be TRBD2 (5 bases). The CDR3 sequence is 15 residues long. Germline CDR1 ENHRY, CDR2 SYGVKD. Trimming left V 3 bases short and J 2 bases short, with 12 bases between. The CDR3 region is CAISEGSGNTDTQYF. The CDR3 nucleotides read TGTGCCATCAGTGAAGGATCCGGGAACACAGATACGCAGTATTTT.

This clonotype occurred a few times. The V call is TRBV15, the J call TRBJ2-7, with D perhaps TRBD2 (6 bases). This CDR3 is built from 15 residues. Trimming cost V 4 bases and J 2 bases, with 15 bases left between them. CDR1 LNHNV and CDR2 YYDKDF come from the germline V gene (reference sequence). The CDR3 DNA reads as TGTGCCACCAGCAACCCCGCGGGGTTTCCCTACGAGCAGTACTTC. Translated: CATSNPAGFPYEQYF.

Remarks on this clonotype: The junction departs from the called germline gene at one end, perhaps through a read error. This CDR3 reads CAISLGQGTDTQYF. The DNA for the CDR3 is TGTGCCATCAGCCTCGGGCAGGGCACAGATACGCAGTATTTT. The rearrangement uses TRBV5-6 and TRBJ2-3; D remains unclear. The CDR3 sequence is 14 residues long. Per the germline V gene, CDR1 is SGHDT and CDR2 is YYEEEE.

The V call is TRBV4-1, the J call TRBJ2-3; 8 nucleotides agree with TRBD1. Trimming took 3 bases from V and 1 from J; bases not matched to a gene: 6. The CDR3 loop spans 16 amino acids. Germline CDR1 is MGHRA and CDR2 is YSYEKL. The CDR3 is CASSQTPGQGTDTQYF. The CDR3 DNA reads as TGCGCCAGCAGCCAGACTCCGGGACAGGGCACAGATACGCAGTATTTT.

This clonotype was observed a few times. The CDR3 DNA reads as TGTGCCACCACGGGACAGATGAACACTGAAGCTTTCTTT. Amino acid sequence: CATTGQMNTEAFF. This chain links TRBV12-3 or TRBV12-4 with TRBJ1-1; 7 bases agree with TRBD1. J was trimmed by 0 bases and V by 10 bases; bases with no gene match: 5. This CDR3 contains 13 residues.

The rearrangement uses TRBV6-2 or TRBV6-3 and TRBJ1-2; D is perhaps TRBD1 (6 bases). V was clipped by 5 bases and J by 3 bases, with 16 bases between them. This CDR3 has 15 amino acids. Germline CDR1 and CDR2: MNHEY and SVGEGT. CDR3: CASSLIQGLDYGYTF. DNA for the CDR3: TGTGCCAGCAGTCTCATACAGGGTCTCGACTATGGCTACACCTTC.

This clonotype was seen only a few times. The chain recombines TRBV6-2 or TRBV6-3 with TRBJ2-1; 13 positions agree with TRBD2. The CDR3 is 15 amino acids. Trimming took 5 bases from V and 6 from J; bases not matched to a gene: 4. CDR1 and CDR2 from the germline V gene are MNHEY and SVGEGT. The CDR3 sequence is CASSPLAGGFNEQFF. The CDR3, as DNA: TGTGCCAGCAGTCCACTAGCGGGAGGGTTCAATGAGCAGTTCTTC.

CDR3 sequence reads: CASSEWAMDTEAFF. In nucleotides, the CDR3 is TGTGCCAGCAGTGAATGGGCCATGGACACTGAAGCTTTCTTT. The chain joins TRBV25-1 to TRBJ1-1; no reliable D call. Germline V gene data show CDR1 as MGHDK and CDR2 as SYGVNS. The V gene lost 1 base and the J gene lost 3 bases, with 9 bases spanning the gap. The length of the CDR3 is 14 residues.

A few counts support this clonotype. This sequence joins TRBV28 and TRBJ2-7, with D uncertain. The germline gives CDR1 MDHEN, CDR2 SYDVKM. The CDR3 covers 14 residues. V was pared by 4 bases and J by 0 bases, with 10 bases between. CDR3 nucleotide sequence: TGTGCCAGCAGTTCCGACATATCCTCCTACGAGCAGTACTTC. Protein: CASSSDISSYEQYF.

The table lists this clonotype with a few counts. This chain uses TRBV20-1 with TRBJ2-3; TRBD2 matches 13 bases. Trimming at V came to 1 base and at J to 4 bases, leaving 5 bases not matched to a gene. The length of the CDR3 is 16 residues. The V gene's germline CDR1 is DFQATT and CDR2 SNEGSKA (reference sequence). CDR3 region: CSARGRTSGSPDTQYF. Written as DNA, the CDR3 is TGCAGTGCTAGAGGCCGGACTAGCGGGAGCCCAGATACGCAGTATTTT.

This clonotype was observed a handful of times. The CDR3 DNA follows: TGTGCCAGCACTGAGTTCGGGGAGCAGTTCTTC. As protein: CASTEFGEQFF. This chain links TRBV6-5 with TRBJ2-1; D ambiguous. With 7 bases removed from V and 10 bases from J, the gap between germline ends came to 11 bases. The V gene's germline CDR1 is MNHEY and CDR2 SVGAGI. The CDR3 runs to 11 residues.